This note documents a single TCR beta chain sequence. The antigen is undetermined. V was clipped by 11 bases and J by 5 bases, with 18 bases between them. The CDR3 consists of 13 residues. Germline CDR1 and CDR2: SEHNR and FQNEAQ (reference sequence). These data originate in a study of identical twins. Using its own MiXCR run on the 5' RACE reads, TCRdb lists one record per CDR3 protein. The repertoire holds about 520,000 distinct CDR3 sequences, with less than 25% as singletons. Findings and caveats of the study: Abundant cord blood beta clonotypes carried fewer insertions; memory repertoires showed none. There was more out-of-frame TCR alpha sharing in monozygotic twins than models estimated. Donors were not followed over many years; analysis was cross-sectional.

This sample was also put to use in a study of T cells expressing NK-cell markers.

This chain uses TRBV7-9 with TRBJ1-1; tentative D call: TRBD1 (5 bases). Sequenced material: CD4+ T cells sorted from blood. This receptor was taken from a woman aged 18-29 years in good health. The CDR3 here is CASQEGGGTEAFF. The CDR3 coding sequence is TGTGCCTCCCAGGAAGGTGGGGGGACTGAAGCTTTCTTT. Full variable domain (remainder filled in from reference TRBV7-9 and TRBJ1-1): DTGVSQNPRHKITKRGQNVTFRCDPISEHNRLYWYRQTLGQGPEFLTYFQNEAQLEKSRLLSDRFSAERPKGSFSTLEIQRTEQGDSAMYLCASQEGGGTEAFFGQGTRLTVV.